Sequencing of this T cell receptor (beta chain) was carried out in a study of blood T cell repertoires in COVID-19. Looking at the study overall: Sites in the United States, Italy and Spain provided acute and convalescent COVID-19 samples. PBMCs, B-cell-depleted T cells, or T cells provided the cDNA or gDNA that made up the material.

In the study's own analysis: Cell counts per sample came from amplifying reference gene primers. Some clones are missing from TCRdb's copy, which holds only in-frame ones; the method was immunoSEQ multiplex PCR. The V and J calls and the clone size are those of that table, but D and trimming were determined from the DNA. There are more than 100,000 clones in the sample; roughly 90% occur only once, and 3.5% to 4% lies in the top ten. CDR1 and CDR2 (germline): SGHNT, YENEEA. Trimming shortened V by 5 bases and J by 10 bases, and 15 bases separated the two germline ends. This CDR3 is 13 amino acids long.

V usage is TRBV11-3 and J usage is TRBJ2-1, with TRBD2 as a possible D gene (6 bases). Material: peripheral blood. The TCR comes from a woman aged 55-69 years with acute or convalescent COVID-19. The CDR3: CASSAPGRGEQFF. CDR3 coding DNA: TGTGCCAGCAGCGCACCCGGGAGAGGGGAGCAGTTCTTC.